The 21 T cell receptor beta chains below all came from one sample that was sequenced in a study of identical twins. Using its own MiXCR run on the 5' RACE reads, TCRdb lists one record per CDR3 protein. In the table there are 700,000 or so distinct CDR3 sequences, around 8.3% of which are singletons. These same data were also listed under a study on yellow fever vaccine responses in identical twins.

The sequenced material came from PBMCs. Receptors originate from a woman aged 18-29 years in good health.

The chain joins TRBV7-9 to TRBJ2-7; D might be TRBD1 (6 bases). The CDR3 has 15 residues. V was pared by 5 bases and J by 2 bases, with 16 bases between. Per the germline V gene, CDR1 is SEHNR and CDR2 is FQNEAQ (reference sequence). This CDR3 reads CASSGGRDLAYEQYF. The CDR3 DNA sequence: TGTGCCAGCAGCGGGGGCCGAGACCTCGCCTACGAGCAGTACTTC.

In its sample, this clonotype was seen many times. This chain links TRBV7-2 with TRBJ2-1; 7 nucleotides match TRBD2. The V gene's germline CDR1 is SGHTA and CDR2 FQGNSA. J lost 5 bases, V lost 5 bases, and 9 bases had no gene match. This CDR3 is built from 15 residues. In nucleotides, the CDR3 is TGTGCCAGCAGCCCAGCGGGACGGGCCCACAATGAGCAGTTCTTC. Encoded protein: CASSPAGRAHNEQFF.

CDR3 residues: CASSVLRHGLRSYSNQPQHF. The CDR3 DNA reads TGTGCCAGCAGCGTTTTGCGCCACGGTCTGAGGTCTTATAGCAATCAGCCCCAGCATTTT. The rearrangement links TRBV9 to TRBJ1-5; the D is unclear. Between the trimmed V and J ends, which lost 2 bases and 0 bases, there was a span of 24 bases. This CDR3 has 20 amino acids. Germline CDR1 and CDR2: SGDLS and YYNGEE.

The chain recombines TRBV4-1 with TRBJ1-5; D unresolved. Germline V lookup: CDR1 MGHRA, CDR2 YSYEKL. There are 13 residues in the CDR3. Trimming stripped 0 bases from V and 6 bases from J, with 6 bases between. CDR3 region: CASSQDWGQPQHF. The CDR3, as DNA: TGCGCCAGCAGCCAAGATTGGGGTCAGCCCCAGCATTTT.

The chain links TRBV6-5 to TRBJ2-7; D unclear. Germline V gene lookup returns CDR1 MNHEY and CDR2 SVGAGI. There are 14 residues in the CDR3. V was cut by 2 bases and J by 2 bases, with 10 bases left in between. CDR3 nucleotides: TGTGCCAGCAGTTACCGCCAGCGAACCTACGAGCAGTACTTC. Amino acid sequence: CASSYRQRTYEQYF.

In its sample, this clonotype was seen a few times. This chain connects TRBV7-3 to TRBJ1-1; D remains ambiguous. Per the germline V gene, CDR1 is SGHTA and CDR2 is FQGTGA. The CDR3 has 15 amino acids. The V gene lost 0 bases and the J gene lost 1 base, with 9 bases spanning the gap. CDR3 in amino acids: CASSLTGNRNTEAFF. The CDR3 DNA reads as TGTGCCAGCAGCTTAACTGGCAATAGGAACACTGAAGCTTTCTTT.

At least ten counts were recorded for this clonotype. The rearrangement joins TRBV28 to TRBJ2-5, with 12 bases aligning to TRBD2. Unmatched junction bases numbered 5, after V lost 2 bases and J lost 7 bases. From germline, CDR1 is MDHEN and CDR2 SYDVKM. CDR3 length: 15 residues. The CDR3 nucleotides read TGTGCCAGCAGTTTAAGACTAGCGGGAGTCGGGACCCAGTACTTC. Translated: CASSLRLAGVGTQYF.

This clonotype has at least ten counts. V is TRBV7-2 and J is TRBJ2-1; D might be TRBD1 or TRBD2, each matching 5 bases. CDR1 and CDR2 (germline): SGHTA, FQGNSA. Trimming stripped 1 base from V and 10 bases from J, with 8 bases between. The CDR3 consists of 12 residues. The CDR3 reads CASSLEGTEQFF. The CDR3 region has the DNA TGTGCCAGCAGCTTAGAGGGGACGGAGCAGTTCTTC.

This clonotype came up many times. As DNA, the CDR3 is TGCAGTGCTCATACAGGGGAAGGGGTGTACGAGCAGTACTTC. Its translation: CSAHTGEGVYEQYF. The rearrangement joins TRBV20-1 to TRBJ2-7, with 7 bases lining up with TRBD1. The trim removed 5 bases at V and 4 bases at J, leaving 11 bases unmatched. The CDR3 is 14 residues long. Germline CDR1 reads DFQATT; CDR2 reads SNEGSKA (reference sequence).

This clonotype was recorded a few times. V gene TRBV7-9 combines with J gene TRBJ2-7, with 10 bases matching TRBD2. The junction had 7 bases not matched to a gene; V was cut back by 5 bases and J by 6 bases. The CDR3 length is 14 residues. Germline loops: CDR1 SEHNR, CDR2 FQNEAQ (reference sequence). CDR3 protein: CASSGDGTSVEQYF. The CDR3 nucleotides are TGTGCCAGCAGCGGAGACGGGACTAGCGTCGAGCAGTACTTC. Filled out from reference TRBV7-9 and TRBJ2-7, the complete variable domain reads DTGVSQNPRHKITKRGQNVTFRCDPISEHNRLYWYRQTLGQGPEFLTYFQNEAQLEKSRLLSDRFSAERPKGSFSTLEIQRTEQGDSAMYLCASSGDGTSVEQYFGPGTRLTVT.

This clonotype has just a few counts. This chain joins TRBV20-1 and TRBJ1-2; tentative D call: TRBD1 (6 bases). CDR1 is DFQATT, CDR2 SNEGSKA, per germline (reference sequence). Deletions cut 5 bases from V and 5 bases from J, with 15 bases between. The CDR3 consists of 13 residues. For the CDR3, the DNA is TGCAGTGCTCCCCCGACAGGTCGATATGGCTACACCTTC. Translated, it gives CSAPPTGRYGYTF.

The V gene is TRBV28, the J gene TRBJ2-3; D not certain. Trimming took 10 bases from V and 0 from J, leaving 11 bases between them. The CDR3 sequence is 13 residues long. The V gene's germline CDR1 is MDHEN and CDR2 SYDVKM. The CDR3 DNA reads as TGTGCCAATCAAGCGCCTAGCACAGATACGCAGTATTTT. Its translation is CANQAPSTDTQYF.

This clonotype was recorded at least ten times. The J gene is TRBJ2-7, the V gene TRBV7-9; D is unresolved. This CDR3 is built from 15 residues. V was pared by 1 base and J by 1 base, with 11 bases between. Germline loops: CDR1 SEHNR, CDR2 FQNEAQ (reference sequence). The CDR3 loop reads CASSLGYGGSYEQYF. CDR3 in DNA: TGTGCCAGCAGCTTAGGATACGGTGGGTCCTACGAGCAGTACTTC.

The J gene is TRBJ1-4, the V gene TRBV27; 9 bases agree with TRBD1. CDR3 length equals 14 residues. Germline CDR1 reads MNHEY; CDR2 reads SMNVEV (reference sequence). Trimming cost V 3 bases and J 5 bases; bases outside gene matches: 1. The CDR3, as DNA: TGTGCCAGCAGTTTCGACAGGGGGAATGAAAAACTGTTTTTT. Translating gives CASSFDRGNEKLFF.

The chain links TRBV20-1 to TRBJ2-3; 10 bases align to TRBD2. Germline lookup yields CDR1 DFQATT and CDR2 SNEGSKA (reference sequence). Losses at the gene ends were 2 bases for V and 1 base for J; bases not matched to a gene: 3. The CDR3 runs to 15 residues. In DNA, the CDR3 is TGCAGTGCTAGAACCCTAGCGGGAGGCACAGATACGCAGTATTTT. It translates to CSARTLAGGTDTQYF.

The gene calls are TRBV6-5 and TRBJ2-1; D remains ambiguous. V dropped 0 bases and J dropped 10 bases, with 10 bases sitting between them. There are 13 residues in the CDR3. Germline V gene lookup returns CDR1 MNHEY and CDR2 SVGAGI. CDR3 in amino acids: CASSYSSYGEQFF. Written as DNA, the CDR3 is TGTGCCAGCAGTTACTCCTCCTACGGCGAGCAGTTCTTC.

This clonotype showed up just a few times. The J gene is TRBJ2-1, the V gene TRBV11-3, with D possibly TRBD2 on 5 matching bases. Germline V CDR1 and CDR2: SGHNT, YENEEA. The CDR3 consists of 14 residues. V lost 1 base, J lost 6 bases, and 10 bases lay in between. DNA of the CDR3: TGTGCCAGCAGCTTAGGGCCTAGCACCAATGAGCAGTTCTTC. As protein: CASSLGPSTNEQFF.

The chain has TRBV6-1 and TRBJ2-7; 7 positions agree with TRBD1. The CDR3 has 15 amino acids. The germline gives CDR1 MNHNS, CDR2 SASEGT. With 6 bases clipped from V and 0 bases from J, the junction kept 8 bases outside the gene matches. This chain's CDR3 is CASSPDRDPSYEQYF. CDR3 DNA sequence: TGTGCCAGCAGCCCCGACAGGGACCCCTCCTACGAGCAGTACTTC.

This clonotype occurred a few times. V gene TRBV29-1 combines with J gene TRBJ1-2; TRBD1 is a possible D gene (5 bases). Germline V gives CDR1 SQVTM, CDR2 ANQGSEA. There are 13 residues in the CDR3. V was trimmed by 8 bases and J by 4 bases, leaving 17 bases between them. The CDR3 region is CSKTLGRSYGYTF. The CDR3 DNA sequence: TGCAGCAAGACCTTGGGACGGTCCTATGGCTACACCTTC.

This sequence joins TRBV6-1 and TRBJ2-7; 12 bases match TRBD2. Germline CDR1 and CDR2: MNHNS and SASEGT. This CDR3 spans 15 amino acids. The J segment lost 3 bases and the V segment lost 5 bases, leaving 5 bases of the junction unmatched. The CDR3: CASSPTSGGFYEQYF. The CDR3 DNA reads TGTGCCAGCAGTCCAACTAGCGGGGGGTTCTACGAGCAGTACTTC.

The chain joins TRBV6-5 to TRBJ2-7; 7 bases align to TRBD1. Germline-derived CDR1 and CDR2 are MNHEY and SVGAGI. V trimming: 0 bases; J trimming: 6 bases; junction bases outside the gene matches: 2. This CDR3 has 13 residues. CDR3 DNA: TGTGCCAGCAGTTACTCCGGGACAGCCGAGCAGTACTTC. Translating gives CASSYSGTAEQYF.